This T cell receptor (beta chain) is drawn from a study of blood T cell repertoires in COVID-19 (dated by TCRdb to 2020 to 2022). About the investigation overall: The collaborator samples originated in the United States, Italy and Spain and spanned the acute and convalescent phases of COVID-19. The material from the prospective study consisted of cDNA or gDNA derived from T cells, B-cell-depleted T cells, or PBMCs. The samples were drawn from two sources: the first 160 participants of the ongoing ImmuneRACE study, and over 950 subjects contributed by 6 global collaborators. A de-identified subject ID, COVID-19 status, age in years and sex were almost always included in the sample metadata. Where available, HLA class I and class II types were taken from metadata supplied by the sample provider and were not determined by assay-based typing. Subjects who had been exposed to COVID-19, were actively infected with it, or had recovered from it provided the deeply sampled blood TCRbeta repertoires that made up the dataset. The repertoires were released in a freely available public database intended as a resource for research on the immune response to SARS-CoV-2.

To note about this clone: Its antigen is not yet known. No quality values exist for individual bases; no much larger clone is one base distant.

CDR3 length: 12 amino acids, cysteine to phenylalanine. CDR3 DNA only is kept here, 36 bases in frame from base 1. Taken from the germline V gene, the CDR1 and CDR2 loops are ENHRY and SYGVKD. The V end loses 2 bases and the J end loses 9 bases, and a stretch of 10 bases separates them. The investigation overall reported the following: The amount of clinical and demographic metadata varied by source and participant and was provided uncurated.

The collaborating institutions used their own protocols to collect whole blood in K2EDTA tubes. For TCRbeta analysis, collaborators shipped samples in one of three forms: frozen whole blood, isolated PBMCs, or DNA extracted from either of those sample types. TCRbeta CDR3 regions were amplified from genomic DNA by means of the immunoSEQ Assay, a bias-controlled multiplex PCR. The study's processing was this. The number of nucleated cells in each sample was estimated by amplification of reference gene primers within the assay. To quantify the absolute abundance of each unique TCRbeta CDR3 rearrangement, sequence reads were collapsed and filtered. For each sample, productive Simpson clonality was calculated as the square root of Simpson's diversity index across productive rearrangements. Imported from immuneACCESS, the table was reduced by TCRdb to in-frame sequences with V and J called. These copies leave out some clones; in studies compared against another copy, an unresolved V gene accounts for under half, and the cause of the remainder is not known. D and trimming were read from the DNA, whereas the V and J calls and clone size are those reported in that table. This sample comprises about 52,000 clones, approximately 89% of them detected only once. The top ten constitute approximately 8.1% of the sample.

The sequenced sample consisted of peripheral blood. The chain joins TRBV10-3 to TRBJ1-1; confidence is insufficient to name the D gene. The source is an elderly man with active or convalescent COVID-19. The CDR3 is CAISERREKAFF. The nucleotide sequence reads TGTGCCATCAGTGAGAGGAGGGAGAAAGCTTTCTTT.